This entry features one TCR beta chain sequence. The antigen is unknown. Deletions cut 5 bases from V and 4 bases from J, with 14 bases between. The CDR3 totals 14 residues. Germline V gene sequence: CDR1 MGHDK, CDR2 SYGVNS. The data were obtained in a study of cytomegalovirus exposure and HLA in healthy donors. Broader study findings: For most subjects, TCR beta sequences were reported to predict HLA-A and HLA-B alleles with accuracy. Previously analyzed data showed that most TCR beta V segments were productive at a frequency of about 87% or about 30%. A later analysis found most CMV-associated TCR beta chains apparently HLA-restricted.

PCR employed 60 Vbeta and 13 Jbeta primers. This table comes from immunoSEQ multiplex PCR, and its TCRdb copy is limited to in-frame clones, with some not included. The data hold roughly 140,000 clones, with approximately 82% observed a single time. Sequencing used PBMCs. This receptor was taken from a woman in her forties or fifties in good health and CMV-seropositive. The gene calls are TRBV25-1 and TRBJ1-1, with D perhaps TRBD1 (6 bases). The CDR3 DNA reads as TGTGCCAGCAGTAGTACTCAGGGGCCCACTGAAGCTTTCTTT. Translating gives CASSSTQGPTEAFF.